This TCR beta chain was retrieved from a study of blood T cell repertoires in COVID-19. Turning to the study itself: Donors in the United States, Italy and Spain gave samples during acute or convalescent COVID-19. PBMCs, B-cell-depleted T cells, or T cells were the source of the cDNA or gDNA that made up the material.

In the source study's methods: By means of reference gene primer amplification, nucleated cell counts were estimated. Generated by immunoSEQ multiplex PCR, the TCRdb table keeps only in-frame clones and is missing some. Clone size and the V and J calls come from that table; the DNA yielded D and trimming. The sample shows 150,000 to 200,000 clones, roughly 80% of them seen only once. Losses at the gene ends were 3 bases for V and 5 bases for J; bases not matched to a gene: 9. Germline values: CDR1 SNHLY, CDR2 FYNNEI. CDR3 length: 16 residues. This sequence joins TRBV2 and TRBJ2-5; 10 bases map to TRBD2. The material sequenced was peripheral blood. This sequence originates from a woman of 80 years or more with acute or convalescent COVID-19. This CDR3 reads CASSDSRAGGLETQYF. The DNA for the CDR3 is TGTGCCAGCAGTGACTCTCGAGCGGGGGGGCTGGAGACCCAGTACTTC.